This record concerns one T cell receptor (beta chain) sequence. Sequencing was performed with immunoSEQ multiplex PCR; in TCRdb, only in-frame clones are kept and a portion is missing. The table shows around 7,000 clones, with 65% to 85% occurring only once. This sample's time point: pre-treatment baseline. This record comes from a study of blood T cell dynamics during melanoma immunotherapy. V trimming: 2 bases; J trimming: 8 bases; junction bases outside the gene matches: 5. The CDR3 loop spans 16 amino acids. In germline, CDR1 is LGHNA, CDR2 YNFKEQ. This sequence joins TRBV4-2 and TRBJ2-1; 14 bases fit TRBD2. The sample here was blood, taken from a patient treated with checkpoint blockade. The receptor comes from a human donor with melanoma. The CDR3 DNA follows: TGTGCCAGCAGCCAAAGACTAGCGGGGGGGAGAGATGAGCAGTTCTTC. Protein sequence: CASSQRLAGGRDEQFF.